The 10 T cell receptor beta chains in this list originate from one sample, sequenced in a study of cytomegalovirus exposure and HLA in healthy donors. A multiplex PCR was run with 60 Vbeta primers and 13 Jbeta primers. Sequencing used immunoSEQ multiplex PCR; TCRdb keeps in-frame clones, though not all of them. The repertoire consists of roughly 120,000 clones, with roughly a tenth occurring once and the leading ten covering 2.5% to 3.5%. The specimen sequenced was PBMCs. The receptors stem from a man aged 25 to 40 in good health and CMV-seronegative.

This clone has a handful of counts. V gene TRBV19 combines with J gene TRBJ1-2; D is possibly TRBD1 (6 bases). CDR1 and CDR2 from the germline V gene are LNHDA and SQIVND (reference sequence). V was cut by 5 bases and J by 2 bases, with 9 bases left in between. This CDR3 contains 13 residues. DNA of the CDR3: TGTGCCAGTAGTCTCGACAGGAACTATGGCTACACCTTC. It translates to CASSLDRNYGYTF.

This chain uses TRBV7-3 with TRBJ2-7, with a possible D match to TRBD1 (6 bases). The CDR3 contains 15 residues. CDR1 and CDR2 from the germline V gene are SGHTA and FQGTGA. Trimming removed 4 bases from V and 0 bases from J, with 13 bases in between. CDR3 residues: CASSYRVSRSYEQYF. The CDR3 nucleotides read TGTGCCAGCAGCTACAGGGTTTCCCGCTCCTACGAGCAGTACTTC.

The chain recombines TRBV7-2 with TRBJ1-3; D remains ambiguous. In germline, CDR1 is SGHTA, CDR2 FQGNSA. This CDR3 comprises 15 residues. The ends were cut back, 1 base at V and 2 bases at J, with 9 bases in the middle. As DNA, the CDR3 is TGTGCCAGCAGCTTAGTGGCGGCTCCTGGAAACACCATATATTTT. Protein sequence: CASSLVAAPGNTIYF.

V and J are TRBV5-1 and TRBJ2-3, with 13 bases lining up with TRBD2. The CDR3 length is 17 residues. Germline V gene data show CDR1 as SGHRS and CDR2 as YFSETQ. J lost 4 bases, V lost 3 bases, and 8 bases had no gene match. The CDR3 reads CASSSGLAGVLADTQYF. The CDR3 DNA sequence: TGCGCCAGCAGCTCCGGACTAGCGGGGGTCCTCGCAGATACGCAGTATTTT.

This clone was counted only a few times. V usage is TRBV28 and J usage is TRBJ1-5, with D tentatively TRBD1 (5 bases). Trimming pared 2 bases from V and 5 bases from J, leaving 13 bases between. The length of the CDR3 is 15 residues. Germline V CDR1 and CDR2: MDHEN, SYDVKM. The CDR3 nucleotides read TGTGCCAGCAGTTTAACGGGGAGGGGTGATCAGCCCCAGCATTTT. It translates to CASSLTGRGDQPQHF. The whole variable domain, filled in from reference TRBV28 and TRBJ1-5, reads DVKVTQSSRYLVKRTGEKVFLECVQDMDHENMFWYRQDPGLGLRLIYFSYDVKMKEKGDIPEGYSVSREKKERFSLILESASTNQTSMYLCASSLTGRGDQPQHFGDGTRLSIL.

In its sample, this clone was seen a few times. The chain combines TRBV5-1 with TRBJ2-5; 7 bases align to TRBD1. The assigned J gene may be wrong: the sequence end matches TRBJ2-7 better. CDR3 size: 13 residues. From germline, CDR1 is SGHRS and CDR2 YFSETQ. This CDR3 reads CASSYGQAYEQYF. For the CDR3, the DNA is TGCGCCAGCAGCTACGGACAGGCCTACGAGCAGTACTTC.

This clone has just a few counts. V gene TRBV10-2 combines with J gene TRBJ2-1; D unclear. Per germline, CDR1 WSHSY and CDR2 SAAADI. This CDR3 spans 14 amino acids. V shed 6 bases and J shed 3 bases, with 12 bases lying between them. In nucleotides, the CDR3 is TGCGCCAGCAGCCTATTCGTTGGCTACAATGAGCAGTTCTTC. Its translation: CASSLFVGYNEQFF.

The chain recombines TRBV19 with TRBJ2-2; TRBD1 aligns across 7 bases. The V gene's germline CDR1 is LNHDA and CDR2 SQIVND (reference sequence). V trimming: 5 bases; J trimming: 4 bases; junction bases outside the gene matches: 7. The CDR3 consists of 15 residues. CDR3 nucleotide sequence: TGTGCCAGTAGTTCCGACAGGGCCGTCACCGGGGAGCTGTTTTTT. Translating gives CASSSDRAVTGELFF.

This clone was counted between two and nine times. The DNA of the CDR3 is TGTGCCCTAGGTTTAGGCCCCCAAGAGACCCAGTACTTC. This codes for CALGLGPQETQYF. The chain couples TRBV7-2 to TRBJ2-5; D is unresolved. This CDR3 comprises 13 residues. Trimming removed 11 bases at V and 1 base at J, with 14 bases between. Germline V CDR1 and CDR2: SGHTA, FQGNSA.

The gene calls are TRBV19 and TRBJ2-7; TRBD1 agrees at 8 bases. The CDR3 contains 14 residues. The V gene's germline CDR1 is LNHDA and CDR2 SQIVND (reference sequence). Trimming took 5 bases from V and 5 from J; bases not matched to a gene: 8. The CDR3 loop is CASSLGQGSDEQYF. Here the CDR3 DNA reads TGTGCCAGTAGTCTCGGACAGGGAAGTGACGAGCAGTACTTC.